These T cell receptor beta chains were read from a single sample in a study of siplizumab effects on memory and regulatory T cells. Using immunoSEQ multiplex PCR, the repertoire was profiled, and TCRdb retains in-frame clones only, with some absent. The sample shows over 60,000 clones, 91% of them seen only once. The sequenced material came from CD8+ T cells sorted from blood. Source of these receptors: a human donor in good health. The CDR3 runs from the conserved cysteine through the conserved F or W. A D gene is named only where the DNA matches it firmly. Where a row states a size, it is once, few, many or the class of an expanded clone; other rows omit it.

TRBJ2-7,TRBV7-9,-,once,CASSLPVSRGSYEQYF,TGTGCCAGCAGCTTGCCAGTCTCTCGGGGAAGCTACGAGCAGTACTTC
TRBJ1-4,TRBV4-1,-,-,CASSQDPGRGTNEKLFF,TGCGCCAGCAGCCAAGATCCGGGCAGGGGAACTAATGAAAAACTGTTTTTT
TRBJ2-5,TRBV7-8,-,-,CASSLVPGVRETQYF,TGTGCCAGCAGCTTAGTCCCCGGGGTTCGAGAGACCCAGTACTTC
TRBJ2-1,TRBV6-4,TRBD1,-,CASSEGQGGNEQFF,TGTGCCAGCAGTGAGGGACAGGGAGGAAATGAGCAGTTCTTC
TRBJ2-7,TRBV27,TRBD1,-,CASRLGQTYEQYF,TGTGCCAGCAGACTGGGACAGACCTACGAGCAGTACTTC
TRBJ2-5,TRBV7-4,-,-,CASSLGVQETQYF,TGTGCCAGCAGCTTAGGAGTTCAAGAGACCCAGTACTTC
TRBJ1-6,TRBV9,-,-,CASSVGSSYNSPLHF,TGTGCCAGCAGCGTAGGGAGCTCATATAATTCACCCCTCCACTTT
TRBJ2-7,TRBV19,-,-,CASSSGQLYEQYF,TGTGCCAGTAGTAGCGGACAGCTCTACGAGCAGTACTTC
TRBJ2-2,TRBV19,-,-,CASSPPLKGSGELFF,TGTGCCAGTAGTCCCCCCCTGAAGGGGAGCGGGGAGCTGTTTTTT
TRBJ2-7,TRBV6-5,-,-,CASSYVGGDEQYF,TGTGCCAGCAGTTACGTCGGAGGGGACGAGCAGTACTTC
TRBJ2-1,TRBV13,TRBD2,-,CASNLAGGPREQFF,TGTGCCAGCAACCTAGCGGGAGGGCCCCGGGAGCAGTTCTTC
TRBJ1-1,TRBV7-9,-,-,CASSLAITGPMNTEAFF,TGTGCCAGCAGCTTAGCGATTACTGGCCCGATGAACACTGAAGCTTTCTTT
TRBJ1-2,TRBV30,-,-,CAWSVLDPAYGYTF,TGTGCCTGGAGTGTACTGGATCCGGCCTATGGCTACACCTTC
TRBJ2-1,TRBV29-1,-,-,CSVTVAVEQFF,TGCAGCGTCACGGTGGCCGTTGAGCAGTTCTTC
TRBJ2-7,TRBV4-2,-,-,CASSQVEQGYEQYF,TGTGCCAGCAGCCAAGTGGAACAGGGTTACGAGCAGTACTTC
TRBJ2-3,TRBV19,TRBD2,few,CASKLLGGTTDTQYF,TGTGCCAGTAAACTTCTCGGGGGGACGACAGATACGCAGTATTTT
TRBJ2-7,TRBV4-1,-,-,CASSHSPTGGYEQYF,TGCGCCAGCAGCCATTCCCCGACAGGAGGCTACGAGCAGTACTTC
TRBJ2-7,TRBV15,-,-,CATSSSRDLQVLYF,TGTGCCACCAGCTCATCGAGGGACCTACAGGTCTTGTACTTC
TRBJ2-1,TRBV2,-,-,CASSEDLRDTEQFF,TGTGCCAGCAGTGAAGATCTGCGGGATACCGAGCAGTTCTTC
TRBJ1-2,TRBV27,TRBD1,-,CASSFGTELDGYTF,TGTGCCAGCAGTTTCGGGACAGAGCTGGATGGCTACACCTTC